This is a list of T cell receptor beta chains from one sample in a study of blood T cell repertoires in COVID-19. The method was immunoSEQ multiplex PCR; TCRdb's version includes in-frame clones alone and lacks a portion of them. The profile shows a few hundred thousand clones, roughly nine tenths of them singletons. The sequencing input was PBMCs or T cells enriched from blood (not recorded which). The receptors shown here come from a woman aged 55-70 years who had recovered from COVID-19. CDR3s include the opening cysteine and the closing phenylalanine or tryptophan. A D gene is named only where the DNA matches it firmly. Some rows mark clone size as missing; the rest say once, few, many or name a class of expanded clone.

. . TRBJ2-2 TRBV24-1 CATKTGGGTGELFF TGTGCCACGAAGACGGGGGGCGGCACCGGGGAGCTGTTTTTT
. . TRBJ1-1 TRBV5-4 CASSFRQMNTEAFF TGTGCCAGCAGCTTTAGACAGATGAACACTGAAGCTTTCTTT
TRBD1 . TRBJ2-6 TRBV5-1 CASSGQGAGANVLTF TGCGCCAGCAGCGGACAGGGAGCCGGGGCCAACGTCCTGACTTTC
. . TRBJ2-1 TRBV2 CASSRDRGAFYEQFF TGTGCCAGCAGTCGGGACCGGGGGGCTTTCTATGAGCAGTTCTTC
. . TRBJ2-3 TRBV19 CASSPPGTDTQYF TGTGCCAGTAGCCCACCGGGCACAGATACGCAGTATTTT
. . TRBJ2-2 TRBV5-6 CASSLASGELFF TGTGCCAGCAGCTTGGCATCAGGGGAGCTGTTTTTT
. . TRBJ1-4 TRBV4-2 CASSQARYSDNEKLFF TGTGCCAGCAGCCAAGCTAGGTACTCGGATAATGAAAAACTGTTTTTT
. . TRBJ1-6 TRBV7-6 CASSLSAWRNNSPLHF TGTGCCAGCAGCTTAAGCGCCTGGCGTAATAATTCACCCCTCCACTTT
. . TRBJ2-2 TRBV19 CASSIDGFRSGERSRTGELFF TGTGCCAGTAGTATAGATGGTTTCAGGTCAGGGGAAAGAAGTAGGACCGGGGAGCTGTTTTTT
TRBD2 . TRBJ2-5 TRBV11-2 CASSLAGGFKETQYF TGTGCCAGCAGCTTAGCGGGGGGATTTAAAGAGACCCAGTACTTC
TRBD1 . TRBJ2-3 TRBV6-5 CASSYGTGSTDTQYF TGTGCCAGCAGTTACGGGACAGGGAGCACAGATACGCAGTATTTT
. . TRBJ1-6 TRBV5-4 CASSLGIGGLHF TGTGCCAGCAGCTTAGGGATAGGGGGCCTCCACTTT
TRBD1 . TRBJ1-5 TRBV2 CASSESEGQGGNQPQHF TGTGCCAGCAGTGAATCCGAGGGACAGGGTGGCAATCAGCCCCAGCATTTT
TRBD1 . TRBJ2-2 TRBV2 CASRQQGLDTGELFF TGTGCCAGCAGACAACAGGGGTTGGACACCGGGGAGCTGTTTTTT
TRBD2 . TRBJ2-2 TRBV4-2 CASSQELGGVGELFF TGTGCCAGCAGCCAAGAACTGGGGGGGGTCGGGGAGCTGTTTTTT
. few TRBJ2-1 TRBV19 CASSTGVYEQFF TGTGCCAGTAGTACAGGGGTTTATGAGCAGTTCTTC
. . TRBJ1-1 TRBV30 CAWRLQGNTEAFF TGTGCCTGGAGATTACAGGGAAACACTGAAGCTTTCTTT
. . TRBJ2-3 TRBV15 CATSRGGFTDTQYF TGTGCCACCAGCAGAGGCGGTTTCACAGATACGCAGTATTTT
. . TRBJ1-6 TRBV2 CASSVAVNSPLHF TGTGCCAGCAGTGTCGCAGTTAATTCACCCCTCCACTTT
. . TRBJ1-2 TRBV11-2 CASSLWPIDTNYGYTF TGTGCCAGCAGCTTATGGCCTATAGACACTAACTATGGCTACACCTTC
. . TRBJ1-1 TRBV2 CASSEVGRGNTEAFF TGTGCCAGCAGTGAAGTGGGTCGAGGGAACACTGAAGCTTTCTTT
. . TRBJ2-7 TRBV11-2 CASRSPKLGRHYEQYF TGTGCCAGCCGTAGCCCAAAACTAGGTCGGCATTACGAGCAGTACTTC
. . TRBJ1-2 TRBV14 CASSPEAGVGYTF TGTGCCAGCAGCCCTGAAGCGGGTGTTGGCTACACCTTC
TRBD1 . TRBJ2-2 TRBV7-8 CASSLDDRGKSGELFF TGTGCCAGCAGCTTAGATGACAGGGGGAAGTCCGGGGAGCTGTTTTTT
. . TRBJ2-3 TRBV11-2 CASSERDFTDTQYF TGTGCCAGCAGCGAACGGGACTTCACAGATACGCAGTATTTT
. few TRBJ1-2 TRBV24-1 CATSDVYGYTF TGTGCCACCAGTGATGTATATGGCTACACCTTC
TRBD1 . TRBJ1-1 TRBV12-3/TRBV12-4 CASSPRGLGEAFF TGTGCCAGCAGTCCTAGGGGGCTCGGTGAAGCTTTCTTT
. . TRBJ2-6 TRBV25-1 CASSEEFWASGANVLTF TGTGCCAGCAGTGAAGAATTCTGGGCCTCTGGGGCCAACGTCCTGACTTTC
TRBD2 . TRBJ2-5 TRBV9 CASSVASGGSQETQYF TGTGCCAGCAGCGTAGCTAGCGGGGGCTCTCAAGAGACCCAGTACTTC
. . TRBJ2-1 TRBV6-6 CASSYNPTINEQFF TGTGCCAGCAGTTACAACCCGACAATCAATGAGCAGTTCTTC
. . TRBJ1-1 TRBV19 CASSNWLNTEAFF TGTGCCAGTAGTAACTGGTTGAACACTGAAGCTTTCTTT
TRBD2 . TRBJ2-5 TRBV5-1 CASSLGTERGGRETQYF TGCGCCAGCAGCTTGGGGACCGAGCGGGGGGGCCGTGAGACCCAGTACTTC
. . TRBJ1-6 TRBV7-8 CASSPYNSPLHF TGTGCCAGCAGCCCTTATAATTCACCCCTCCACTTT
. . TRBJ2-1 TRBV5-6 CASSFSGNEQFF TGTGCCAGCAGCTTCTCCGGGAATGAGCAGTTCTTC
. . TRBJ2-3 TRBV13 CASSSEAWDTQYF TGTGCCAGCAGTTCAGAGGCCTGGGATACGCAGTATTTT
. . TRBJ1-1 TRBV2 CASSSGTLNTEAFF TGTGCCAGCAGTTCCGGGACACTTAACACTGAAGCTTTCTTT
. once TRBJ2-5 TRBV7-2 CASSSYWGEETQYF TGTGCCAGCAGCTCCTATTGGGGGGAAGAGACCCAGTACTTC
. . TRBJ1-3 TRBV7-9 CASSPPSGQTSSGNTIYF TGTGCCAGCAGCCCCCCCAGCGGACAGACGAGCTCTGGAAACACCATATATTTT
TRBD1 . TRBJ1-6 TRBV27 CASSPGTVNSPLHF TGTGCCAGCAGTCCCGGGACAGTCAATTCACCCCTCCACTTT
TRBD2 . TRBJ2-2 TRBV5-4 CASSPGGANTGELFF TGTGCCAGCAGCCCGGGAGGGGCTAACACCGGGGAGCTGTTTTTT
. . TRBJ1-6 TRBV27 CASSSGDSNSPLHF TGTGCCAGCAGCTCAGGGGATAGCAATTCACCCCTCCACTTT